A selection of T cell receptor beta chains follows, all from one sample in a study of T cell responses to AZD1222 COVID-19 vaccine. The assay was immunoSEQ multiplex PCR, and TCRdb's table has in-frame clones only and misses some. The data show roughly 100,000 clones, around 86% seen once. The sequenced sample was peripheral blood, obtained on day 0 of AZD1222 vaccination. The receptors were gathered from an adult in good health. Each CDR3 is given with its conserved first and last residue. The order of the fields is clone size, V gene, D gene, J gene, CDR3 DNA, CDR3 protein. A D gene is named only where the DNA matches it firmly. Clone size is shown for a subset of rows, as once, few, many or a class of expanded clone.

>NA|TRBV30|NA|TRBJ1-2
TGTGCCTGGAGTCAACAGAGGCTAAGTGGCTACACCTTC
CAWSQQRLSGYTF
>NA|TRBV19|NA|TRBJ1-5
TGTGCCAGTAGTAGTCCAGGGTCAGGGAATCAGCCCCAGCATTTT
CASSSPGSGNQPQHF
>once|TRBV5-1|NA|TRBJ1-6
TGCGCCAGCAGCTCCGGACAGCCGTATAATTCACCCCTCCACTTT
CASSSGQPYNSPLHF
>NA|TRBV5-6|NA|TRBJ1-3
TGTGCCAGCAGCTTGGCCGGGCGGGGATACACCATATATTTT
CASSLAGRGYTIYF
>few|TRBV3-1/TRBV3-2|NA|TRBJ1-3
TGTGCCAGCAGCCAAGAATCTGGAAACACCATATATTTT
CASSQESGNTIYF
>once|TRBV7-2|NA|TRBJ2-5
TGTGCCAGCAGCTTAGCCGGGACAAGCGGACTAGGCCAAGAGACCCAGTACTTC
CASSLAGTSGLGQETQYF
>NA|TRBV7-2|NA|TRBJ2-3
TGTGCCAGCAGCCCACCCCGGGGTATGACAGATACGCAGTATTTT
CASSPPRGMTDTQYF
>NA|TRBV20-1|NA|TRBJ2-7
TGCAGTGCTAGTCCCCTGAACGAGCAGTACTTC
CSASPLNEQYF
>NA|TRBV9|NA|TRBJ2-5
TGTGCCAGCAGCGTAGGGGGCGGGGAGACGGAGACCCAGTACTTC
CASSVGGGETETQYF
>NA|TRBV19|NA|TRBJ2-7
TGTGCCAGTAGACTGGGGGTTGGACCCTCCTACGAGCAGTACTTC
CASRLGVGPSYEQYF
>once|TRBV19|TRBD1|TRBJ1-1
TGTGCCAGTAGTATAACCGGGACAGGGGGTTGGCCTCGGACTGAAGCTTTCTTT
CASSITGTGGWPRTEAFF
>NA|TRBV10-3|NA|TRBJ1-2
TGTGCCATCAGTGGAACGACAGCTAACTATGGCTACACCTTC
CAISGTTANYGYTF
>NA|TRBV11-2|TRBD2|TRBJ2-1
TGTGCCAGCAGCTTAACCCTAGCGGGAGCGAATGAGCAGTTCTTC
CASSLTLAGANEQFF
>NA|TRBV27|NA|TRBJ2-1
TGTGCCACCTCAGAAGCGAATGAGCAGTTCTTC
CATSEANEQFF
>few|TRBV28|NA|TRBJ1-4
TGTGCCAGCAGCATACTCCAGGGTTACGAAAAACTGTTTTTT
CASSILQGYEKLFF
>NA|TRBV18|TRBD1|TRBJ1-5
TGTGCCAGCTCACCCACCGGGACAGGTAATCAGCCCCAGCATTTT
CASSPTGTGNQPQHF
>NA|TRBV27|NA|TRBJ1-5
TGTGCCAGCAGTTTCCTAGGCGGGAATCAGCCCCAGCATTTT
CASSFLGGNQPQHF
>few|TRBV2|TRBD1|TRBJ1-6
TGTGCCAGCAGTGAAGTTAGAGGGGGCCCATACTATAATTCACCCCTCCACTTT
CASSEVRGGPYYNSPLHF
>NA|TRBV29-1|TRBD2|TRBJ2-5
TGCAGCGGGTCGGGGAGGGCCGTTGACGAGACCCAGTACTTC
CSGSGRAVDETQYF
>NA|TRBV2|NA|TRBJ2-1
TGTGCCAGCAGTGTCGCACGCTCCTACAATGAGCAGTTCTTC
CASSVARSYNEQFF
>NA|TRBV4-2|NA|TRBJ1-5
TGTGCCAGCAGCCAAGAGTCAGGCGGGCCCAGGCAGCCCCAGCATTTT
CASSQESGGPRQPQHF
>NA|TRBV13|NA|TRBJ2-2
TGTGCCAGCAGCTTGGCTAGCGCGGGGACCGGGGAGCTGTTTTTT
CASSLASAGTGELFF
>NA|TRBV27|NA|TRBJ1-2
TGTGCCAGCAGTCCATCTTCTAACTATGGCTACACCTTC
CASSPSSNYGYTF
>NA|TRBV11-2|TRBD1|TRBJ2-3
TGTGCCAGCAGCCCACTCTGGGACAGCAGCACAGATACGCAGTATTTT
CASSPLWDSSTDTQYF
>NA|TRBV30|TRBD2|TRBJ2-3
TGTGCCCGAACTAGCGGGAGGGATACAGATACGCAGTATTTT
CARTSGRDTDTQYF
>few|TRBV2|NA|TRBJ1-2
TGTGCCAGCACTTTAAGGGCGGCGTACTATGGCTACACCTTC
CASTLRAAYYGYTF
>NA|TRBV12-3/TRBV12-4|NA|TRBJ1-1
TGTGCCAGCAGTTTCGACCTGAACACTGAAGCTTTCTTT
CASSFDLNTEAFF
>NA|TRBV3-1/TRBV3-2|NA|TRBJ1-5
TGTGCCAGCAGCCTAACCCCCGGGACAAACCAGCCCCAGCATTTT
CASSLTPGTNQPQHF
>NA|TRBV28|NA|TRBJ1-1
TGTGCCAGCAGTAACCGCGGTCCGGGGAGTCGCTTCATGAACACTGAAGCTTTCTTT
CASSNRGPGSRFMNTEAFF
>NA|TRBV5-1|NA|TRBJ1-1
TGCGCCAGCAGCTTGGATGGGGGACCGAACACTGAAGCTTTCTTT
CASSLDGGPNTEAFF
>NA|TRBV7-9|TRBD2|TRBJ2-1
TGTGCCAGCAGCCAGTACAGCGGGGGGGCCCATGAGCAGTTCTTC
CASSQYSGGAHEQFF
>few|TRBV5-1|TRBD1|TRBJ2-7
TGCGCCAGCAGCCAGGGACAGTACGAGCAGTACTTC
CASSQGQYEQYF
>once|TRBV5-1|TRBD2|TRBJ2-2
TGCGCCAGCAGAAGCCTCCGGGGACTAGCGGGACGGGACACCGGGGAGCTGTTTTTT
CASRSLRGLAGRDTGELFF
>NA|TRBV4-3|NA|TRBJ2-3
TGCGCCAGCAGCCAAGGGGGGCCGGTCGGGGGGTCAGATACGCAGTATTTT
CASSQGGPVGGSDTQYF
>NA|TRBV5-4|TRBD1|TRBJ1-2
TGTGCCAGCAGCACGTTGCAGGGGGCAGTCTATGGCTACACCTTC
CASSTLQGAVYGYTF
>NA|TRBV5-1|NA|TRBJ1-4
TGCGCCAGCAGCCCTCCCGTCGGGGGTCCTAATGAAAAACTGTTTTTT
CASSPPVGGPNEKLFF
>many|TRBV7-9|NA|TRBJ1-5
TGTGCCAGCAGCCGAGGGGTCCCGAGCAATCAGCCCCAGCATTTT
CASSRGVPSNQPQHF
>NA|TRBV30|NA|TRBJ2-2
TGTGCCTGGACGGATACAGGAAGCACCGGGGAGCTGTTTTTT
CAWTDTGSTGELFF
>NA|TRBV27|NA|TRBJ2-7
TGTGCCAGCAGTTTATTCCAGGGCTCCTACGAGCAGTACTTC
CASSLFQGSYEQYF
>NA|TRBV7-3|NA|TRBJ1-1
TGTGCCAGCAGCTTAAACCCAGGGGTGAACACTGAAGCTTTCTTT
CASSLNPGVNTEAFF
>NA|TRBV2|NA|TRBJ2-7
TGTGCCAGCAGTGAGGTGGCAGCTTCCTACGAGCAGTACTTC
CASSEVAASYEQYF
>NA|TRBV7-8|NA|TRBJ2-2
TGTGCCAGCAGCTTAGTGGTAGGGACCGGGGAGCTGTTTTTT
CASSLVVGTGELFF
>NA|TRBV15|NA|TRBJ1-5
TGTGCCACCAGCGCCCGGGACCGAGGACAGCCCCAGCATTTT
CATSARDRGQPQHF
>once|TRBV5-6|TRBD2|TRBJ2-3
TGTGCCAGCAGCTTGGCCCTAGCGGGGGGGACAGATACGCAGTATTTT
CASSLALAGGTDTQYF
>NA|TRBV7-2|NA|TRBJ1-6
TGTGCCAGCAGCGTAGACCTTATAAGTTCCCCCCTCCACTTT
CASSVDLISSPLHF
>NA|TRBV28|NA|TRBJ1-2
TGTGCCAGCAACCCTGGGTCGGCGCCGGTACGTGGCTACACCTTC
CASNPGSAPVRGYTF
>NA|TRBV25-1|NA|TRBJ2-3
TGTGCCAGCAGTGAAGGGAGCGGAGCCACAGATACGCAGTATTTT
CASSEGSGATDTQYF
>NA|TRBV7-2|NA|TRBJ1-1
TGTGCCAGCAGCTTACAAAATATGAACACTGAAGCTTTCTTT
CASSLQNMNTEAFF
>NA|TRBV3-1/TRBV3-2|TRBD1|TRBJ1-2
TGTGCCAGCAGCCTCGGACAGGGGTACTACACCTTC
CASSLGQGYYTF
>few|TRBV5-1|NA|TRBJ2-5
TGCGCCAGCAGCTTGGGGCAGTCGTACCAAGAGACCCAGTACTTC
CASSLGQSYQETQYF
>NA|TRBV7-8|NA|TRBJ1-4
TGTGCCAGCAGCGAGGGAGACTTTGGAAAACTGTTTTTT
CASSEGDFGKLFF
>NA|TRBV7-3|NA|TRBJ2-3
TGTGCCAGCAGCTTAAGTAGTCTAGATACGCAGTATTTT
CASSLSSLDTQYF
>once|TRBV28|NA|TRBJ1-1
TGTGCCAGCAGTTTACAGGGTGGGAGCACTGAAGCTTTCTTT
CASSLQGGSTEAFF
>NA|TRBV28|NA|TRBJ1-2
TGTGCCAGCAGTTTATCTAACACCAACTATGGCTACACCTTC
CASSLSNTNYGYTF
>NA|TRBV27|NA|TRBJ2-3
TGTGCCAGCAGTCCCATGACCCCTCGGGGCACAGATACGCAGTATTTT
CASSPMTPRGTDTQYF
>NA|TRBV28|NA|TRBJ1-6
TGTGCCGTGGGAGTGGCCCCCCGCCACCATAATTCACCCCTCCACTTT
CAVGVAPRHHNSPLHF
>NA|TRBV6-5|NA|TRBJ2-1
TGTGCCAGCAGGTCCTGGGGGGATAAGAAGAATGAGCAGTTCTTC
CASRSWGDKKNEQFF
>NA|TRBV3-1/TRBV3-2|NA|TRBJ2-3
TGTGCCAGCAGCCAAGGTCGGGGCCGGTCCACAGATACGCAGTATTTT
CASSQGRGRSTDTQYF
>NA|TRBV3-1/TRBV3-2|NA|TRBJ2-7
TGTGCCAGCAGCCACACAGGGACCGGGCAGTACTTC
CASSHTGTGQYF
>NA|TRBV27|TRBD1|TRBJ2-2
TGTGCCAGCACCCCATTCGGGACAGGGGGCTTTACCGGGGAGCTGTTTTTT
CASTPFGTGGFTGELFF